This T cell receptor (beta chain) was captured in a study of cytomegalovirus exposure and HLA in healthy donors. Across the whole study: A subsequent analysis reported that the 95 to 150 validation repertoires were produced on the same platform that had also been used for the approximately 710 first-cohort repertoires.

Repertoires were generated with immunoSEQ multiplex PCR, while TCRdb's copy carries only in-frame clones and drops some. The table shows about 56,000 clones, with about 95% occurring only once. Germline CDR1 reads SGHTA; CDR2 reads FQGNSA. V lost 2 bases to trimming and J lost 6 bases; unmatched junction nucleotides: 13. This CDR3 is 16 amino acids long. Study results and limitations: The classifier, whose performance was assessed in both the original and validation cohorts, reportedly diagnosed cytomegalovirus status with high specificity and sensitivity. The study designated fewer than 200 TCR beta chains cytomegalovirus-associated.

Points on this clone: Its specificity is unknown.

The rearrangement uses TRBV7-2 and TRBJ2-7; 7 nucleotides agree with TRBD2. This sequence was found in a woman younger than 35 in good health and CMV-seronegative. Source material: PBMCs. CDR3 amino acids: CASSLWGGGTSVEQYF. The CDR3 coding sequence is TGTGCCAGCAGCTTATGGGGGGGAGGGACGTCGGTCGAGCAGTACTTC.